The rows below give T cell receptor beta chains drawn from one sample of a study of cytomegalovirus exposure and HLA in healthy donors. Clones were sequenced by immunoSEQ multiplex PCR, and TCRdb holds only the in-frame ones, with some missing. The sample shows about 130,000 clones, over 65% of them seen only once. The specimen sequenced was PBMCs. The receptor set was obtained from a man aged 50 to 60 in good health and CMV-seronegative. The CDR3 runs from the conserved cysteine through the conserved F or W. The D gene is left open where the match is weak. Some rows have no size entry. The others give once, few or many, or a class for an expanded clone.

clone size	V gene	D gene	J gene	CDR3 protein	CDR3 DNA
few	TRBV7-2	TRBD2	TRBJ2-1	CASSSASLAPTGQFF	TGTGCCAGCAGCTCCGCCTCACTAGCGCCTACCGGGCAGTTCTTC
.	TRBV18	.	TRBJ1-1	CASSPSGNTEAFF	TGTGCCAGCTCACCCTCGGGGAACACTGAAGCTTTCTTT
.	TRBV5-1	TRBD2	TRBJ2-3	CASSLEASGRTDTQYF	TGCGCCAGCAGCTTGGAAGCTAGCGGACGCACAGATACGCAGTATTTT
.	TRBV19	.	TRBJ2-3	CASSLDRVSYTQYF	TGTGCCAGTAGCCTGGACAGAGTCTCTTATACGCAGTATTTT
.	TRBV5-1	.	TRBJ2-7	CASSLEWPAYEQYF	TGCGCCAGCAGCTTGGAGTGGCCAGCCTACGAGCAGTACTTC
once	TRBV28	.	TRBJ1-6	CASREGNSPLHF	TGTGCCAGCAGGGAGGGAAATTCACCCCTCCACTTT
.	TRBV10-3	TRBD1	TRBJ2-3	CAISEGQGHTDTQYF	TGTGCCATCAGTGAGGGACAGGGACACACAGATACGCAGTATTTT
.	TRBV7-2	TRBD1	TRBJ1-5	CASSPFLGQPNQPQHF	TGTGCCAGCAGCCCATTCCTGGGACAGCCCAATCAGCCCCAGCATTTT
.	TRBV7-9	.	TRBJ2-1	CASREKLPSTSLGKYEQFF	TGTGCCAGCAGAGAAAAGTTACCCTCAACTAGTCTGGGGAAATATGAGCAGTTCTTC
few	TRBV14	.	TRBJ2-7	CASSQGQVWYEQYF	TGTGCCAGCAGCCAAGGGCAGGTTTGGTACGAGCAGTACTTC
once	TRBV19	.	TRBJ2-7	CASSISPTGSYEQYF	TGTGCCAGTAGTATTTCACCCACTGGTTCCTACGAGCAGTACTTC
.	TRBV6-1	TRBD2	TRBJ2-3	CASSEAASGRGRDTQYF	TGTGCCAGCAGTGAAGCCGCGAGCGGGAGAGGAAGAGATACGCAGTATTTT
.	TRBV29-1	.	TRBJ2-2	CSVGQKMNTGELFF	TGCAGCGTAGGACAGAAGATGAACACCGGGGAGCTGTTTTTT
.	TRBV7-9	TRBD1	TRBJ2-1	CASSLGTTGGDEQFF	TGTGCCAGCAGCTTAGGCACGACAGGGGGGGATGAGCAGTTCTTC
.	TRBV10-3	.	TRBJ2-5	CAISEFSGGGETQYF	TGTGCCATCAGTGAGTTTAGCGGAGGTGGAGAGACCCAGTACTTC
.	TRBV18	TRBD1	TRBJ1-5	CASSPIGQGGNQPQHF	TGTGCCAGCTCACCAATCGGACAGGGAGGCAATCAGCCCCAGCATTTT
.	TRBV7-3	TRBD2	TRBJ2-1	CASSSPGTSSYNEQFF	TGTGCCAGCAGCTCCCCCGGGACTAGCTCCTACAATGAGCAGTTCTTC
.	TRBV28	.	TRBJ2-1	CASSRGSYNEQFF	TGTGCCAGCAGCCGGGGCTCCTACAATGAGCAGTTCTTC
.	TRBV13	TRBD1	TRBJ2-3	CASSLRTGGTDTQYF	TGTGCCAGCAGCTTGAGGACAGGGGGGACAGATACGCAGTATTTT
.	TRBV5-5	.	TRBJ2-1	CASSLVSSEQFF	TGTGCCAGCAGCTTAGTATCGAGTGAGCAGTTCTTC
.	TRBV5-1	TRBD1	TRBJ2-5	CASSSGQVRETQYF	TGCGCCAGCAGCTCAGGACAGGTCAGAGAGACCCAGTACTTC
few	TRBV6-5	.	TRBJ1-1	CASSYSRNTEAFF	TGTGCCAGCAGTTACTCGAGGAACACTGAAGCTTTCTTT
.	TRBV5-6	TRBD2	TRBJ2-3	CASSLEGLAGADTQYF	TGTGCCAGCAGCTTGGAGGGACTAGCGGGAGCAGATACGCAGTATTTT
.	TRBV28	.	TRBJ1-5	CASSSPGKGQPQHF	TGTGCCAGCAGTTCGCCGGGAAAGGGCCAACCCCAGCATTTT
.	TRBV2	TRBD1	TRBJ2-7	CASSRDRGEQYF	TGTGCCAGCAGTAGGGACAGGGGCGAGCAGTACTTC
.	TRBV10-3	.	TRBJ1-1	CAISVSGNTEAFF	TGTGCCATCAGTGTATCGGGGAACACTGAAGCTTTCTTT
.	TRBV12-5	.	TRBJ2-2	CASGLSLTGELFF	TGTGCTAGTGGTTTGAGCCTCACCGGGGAGCTGTTTTTT
.	TRBV9	.	TRBJ1-4	CASSVGGTNEKLFF	TGTGCCAGCAGCGTAGGAGGAACTAATGAAAAACTGTTTTTT
.	TRBV2	.	TRBJ1-3	CASNLEDSSSGNTIYF	TGTGCCAGCAATCTGGAGGATTCGAGCTCTGGAAACACCATATATTTT